Listed below are T cell receptor beta chains from one sample, sequenced in a study of shared clonotypes between healthy human individuals. Profiled with immunoSEQ multiplex PCR; TCRdb holds only in-frame clones, not every one. The sample consists of around 2,000,000 clones, about 93% of them appearing once. Sequences were obtained from naive CD8+ T cells from PBMCs. These receptors all stem from a man aged 18-30 years in good health. Some clones in this sample may be carry-over from other donors' samples. Both conserved end residues are part of each CDR3. Each record gives: clone size, D gene, J gene, V gene, CDR3 protein, CDR3 DNA. A D gene is named only where the DNA matches it firmly. Size is omitted from some rows. Given values are once, few, many or a class for expanded clones.

>NA|TRBD2|TRBJ2-7|TRBV5-5
CASSLVPSGSIWHEQYF
TGTGCCAGCAGCTTGGTGCCTAGCGGGAGTATTTGGCACGAGCAGTACTTC
>NA|TRBD2|TRBJ2-3|TRBV4-1
CASSQIQREGTDTQYF
TGCGCCAGCAGCCAAATCCAGCGGGAGGGCACAGATACGCAGTATTTT
>NA|NA|TRBJ2-3|TRBV13
CASSLRGGTDTQYF
TGTGCCAGCAGCTTAAGGGGAGGCACAGATACGCAGTATTTT
>NA|TRBD1|TRBJ2-2|TRBV28
CASSSQGVYTGELFF
TGTGCCAGCAGTTCACAGGGGGTGTACACCGGGGAGCTGTTTTTT
>NA|TRBD1|TRBJ2-3|TRBV11-3
CASSPGQGITDTQYF
TGTGCCAGCAGCCCTGGACAGGGGATCACAGATACGCAGTATTTT
>NA|NA|TRBJ2-1|TRBV6-5
CASSYTSWVRGDEQFF
TGTGCCAGCAGTTATACGTCTTGGGTCAGAGGCGATGAGCAGTTCTTC
>NA|NA|TRBJ1-1|TRBV15
CATSTKVNTEAFF
TGTGCCACCAGCACCAAAGTGAACACTGAAGCTTTCTTT
>NA|TRBD1|TRBJ2-2|TRBV7-2
CAIQGAPLAGELFF
TGTGCCATACAGGGGGCGCCGTTAGCCGGGGAGCTGTTTTTT
>NA|NA|TRBJ1-2|TRBV19
CASSLAGRGMNYGYTF
TGTGCCAGTAGTCTGGCAGGCCGGGGTATGAACTATGGCTACACCTTC
>NA|NA|TRBJ1-1|TRBV28
CASSSWAGGNTEAFF
TGTGCCAGCAGCAGCTGGGCGGGGGGTAACACTGAAGCTTTCTTT
>NA|NA|TRBJ2-3|TRBV30
CAWGWGTDTQYF
TGTGCCTGGGGATGGGGGACAGATACGCAGTATTTT
>NA|TRBD2|TRBJ2-5|TRBV7-9
CASSSGLVPTQYF
TGTGCCAGCAGCTCAGGACTAGTACCGACCCAGTACTTC
>NA|NA|TRBJ2-7|TRBV27
CASSLSFSVSSYEQYF
TGTGCCAGCAGTTTATCTTTTAGTGTGAGCTCCTACGAGCAGTACTTC
>few|NA|TRBJ1-1|TRBV19
CAITRGPEAFF
TGTGCCATTACGCGGGGGCCCGAAGCTTTCTTT
>NA|TRBD2|TRBJ2-1|TRBV29-1
CSVLAGGPYNEQFF
TGCAGCGTCCTAGCGGGAGGGCCCTACAATGAGCAGTTCTTC
>NA|TRBD1|TRBJ1-4|TRBV5-8
CASSSGTGGRNEKLFF
TGTGCCAGCAGCTCCGGGACAGGGGGCCGTAATGAAAAACTGTTTTTT
>NA|NA|TRBJ1-1|TRBV28
CASLEGGPEAFF
TGTGCCAGCTTGGAGGGTGGGCCTGAAGCTTTCTTT
>NA|TRBD1|TRBJ2-7|TRBV7-9
CASSARDSPYEQYF
TGTGCCAGCAGCGCCCGGGACAGCCCCTACGAGCAGTACTTC
>once|NA|TRBJ1-2|TRBV7-8
CASSSKGSLAGSYGYTF
TGTGCCAGCAGCTCCAAGGGGTCCCTTGCAGGCAGCTATGGCTACACCTTC
>NA|NA|TRBJ1-2|TRBV6-4
CASSESLGRNYGYTF
TGTGCCAGCAGTGAATCCCTCGGTAGGAACTATGGCTACACCTTC
>NA|TRBD1|TRBJ2-1|TRBV5-6
CASSPGTGRSFQFF
TGTGCCAGCAGCCCCGGGACAGGCCGTTCCTTCCAGTTCTTC
>NA|NA|TRBJ1-5|TRBV19
CASSLRGPNQPQHF
TGTGCCAGTAGTCTCCGCGGACCCAATCAGCCCCAGCATTTT
>NA|TRBD2|TRBJ2-3|TRBV28
CASSQYGEGTDTQYF
TGTGCCAGCAGTCAGTACGGGGAGGGAACAGATACGCAGTATTTT
>once|NA|TRBJ2-7|TRBV29-1
CSVRRGLGEQYF
TGCAGCGTCCGGAGGGGCTTAGGCGAGCAGTACTTC
>NA|NA|TRBJ2-3|TRBV12-5
CASGFQNPQGRTDTQYF
TGTGCTAGTGGTTTCCAGAACCCACAGGGAAGGACAGATACGCAGTATTTT
>once|TRBD1|TRBJ1-1|TRBV7-3
CASSFGQGNTEAFF
TGTGCCAGCAGCTTCGGACAGGGGAACACTGAAGCTTTCTTT
>NA|NA|TRBJ2-1|TRBV6-5
CASSYFSDNEQFF
TGTGCCAGCAGTTACTTCTCCGACAATGAGCAGTTCTTC
>NA|NA|TRBJ2-1|TRBV7-9
CASSFELSTPYNEQFF
TGTGCCAGCAGCTTTGAGCTATCGACCCCCTACAATGAGCAGTTCTTC
>NA|NA|TRBJ2-6|TRBV4-2
CASSQEIIETGLSGANVLTF
TGTGCCAGCAGCCAAGAAATTATTGAAACAGGACTCTCTGGGGCCAACGTCCTGACTTTC
>NA|TRBD1|TRBJ2-1|TRBV7-9
CASSSGQGSSYNEQFF
TGTGCCAGCAGCTCCGGACAGGGTAGCTCCTACAATGAGCAGTTCTTC
>NA|NA|TRBJ1-5|TRBV19
CASSIFQNQPQHF
TGTGCCAGTAGTATCTTCCAGAATCAGCCCCAGCATTTT
>NA|NA|TRBJ1-1|TRBV7-9
CASSSLRDTEAFF
TGTGCCAGCAGCTCACTTCGGGATACTGAAGCTTTCTTT
>NA|NA|TRBJ2-7|TRBV2
CASSDTLGVYEQYF
TGTGCCAGCAGTGATACGTTAGGGGTCTACGAGCAGTACTTC
>NA|TRBD1|TRBJ2-2|TRBV5-1
CASTWPVGGAGTGELFF
TGCGCCAGCACCTGGCCGGTAGGGGGCGCCGGCACCGGGGAGCTGTTTTTT
>NA|TRBD2|TRBJ2-1|TRBV9
CASSVIGEGSSYNEQFF
TGTGCCAGCAGCGTTATAGGGGAGGGGAGCTCCTACAATGAGCAGTTCTTC
>NA|TRBD2|TRBJ2-1|TRBV7-3
CASSLISGLASGVSYNEQFF
TGTGCCAGCAGCTTAATTAGCGGACTGGCCAGCGGGGTCTCCTACAATGAGCAGTTCTTC
>NA|NA|TRBJ2-2|TRBV5-4
CASSPRAGELFF
TGTGCCAGCAGCCCCCGGGCCGGGGAGCTGTTTTTT
>NA|NA|TRBJ2-7|TRBV28
CASSFTRTNYEQYF
TGTGCCAGCAGTTTTACCCGGACTAACTACGAGCAGTACTTC
>NA|NA|TRBJ2-7|TRBV27
CASSLRVYEQYF
TGTGCCAGCAGTTTGAGAGTCTACGAGCAGTACTTC
>NA|NA|TRBJ2-3|TRBV9
CASSVWGSTDTQYF
TGTGCCAGCAGCGTGTGGGGGAGCACAGATACGCAGTATTTT
>NA|TRBD2|TRBJ2-7|TRBV4-2
CASSQAAAGAAYEQYF
TGTGCCAGCAGCCAAGCGGCAGCGGGAGCAGCCTACGAGCAGTACTTC
>NA|NA|TRBJ1-1|TRBV9
CASSARGDWDTEAFF
TGTGCCAGCAGCGCTAGGGGGGATTGGGACACTGAAGCTTTCTTT
>few|NA|TRBJ1-1|TRBV19
CASSIWEIPNTEAFF
TGTGCCAGTAGTATATGGGAAATTCCGAACACTGAAGCTTTCTTT
>NA|TRBD1|TRBJ1-1|TRBV5-5
CASSITGTGYMNTEAFF
TGTGCCAGCAGCATAACCGGGACAGGGTATATGAACACTGAAGCTTTCTTT
>NA|NA|TRBJ1-5|TRBV28
CASSFLSGSNQPQHF
TGTGCCAGCAGTTTTTTATCTGGGAGCAATCAGCCCCAGCATTTT
>NA|NA|TRBJ2-2|TRBV2
CASSPPRINTGELFF
TGTGCCAGCAGCCCGCCCAGGATCAACACCGGGGAGCTGTTTTTT
>NA|NA|TRBJ2-7|TRBV27
CASSPGQLPHEQYF
TGTGCCAGCAGTCCCGGACAACTTCCCCACGAGCAGTACTTC
>NA|NA|TRBJ2-3|TRBV28
CASSLGYTDTQYF
TGTGCCAGCAGTTTAGGGTACACAGATACGCAGTATTTT
>NA|NA|TRBJ2-1|TRBV7-3
CASSSTHLNEQFF
TGTGCCAGCAGCTCTACACACCTAAATGAGCAGTTCTTC
>NA|TRBD2|TRBJ2-3|TRBV14
CASSQDWRGWGDTQYF
TGTGCCAGCAGCCAAGATTGGCGGGGGTGGGGAGATACGCAGTATTTT
>NA|NA|TRBJ2-7|TRBV10-3
CAISESLPPSYEQYF
TGTGCCATCAGTGAGTCTTTGCCTCCCAGCTACGAGCAGTACTTC
>NA|TRBD2|TRBJ2-7|TRBV27
CASSLRLAGAYEQYF
TGTGCCAGCAGTTTACGACTAGCGGGAGCCTACGAGCAGTACTTC